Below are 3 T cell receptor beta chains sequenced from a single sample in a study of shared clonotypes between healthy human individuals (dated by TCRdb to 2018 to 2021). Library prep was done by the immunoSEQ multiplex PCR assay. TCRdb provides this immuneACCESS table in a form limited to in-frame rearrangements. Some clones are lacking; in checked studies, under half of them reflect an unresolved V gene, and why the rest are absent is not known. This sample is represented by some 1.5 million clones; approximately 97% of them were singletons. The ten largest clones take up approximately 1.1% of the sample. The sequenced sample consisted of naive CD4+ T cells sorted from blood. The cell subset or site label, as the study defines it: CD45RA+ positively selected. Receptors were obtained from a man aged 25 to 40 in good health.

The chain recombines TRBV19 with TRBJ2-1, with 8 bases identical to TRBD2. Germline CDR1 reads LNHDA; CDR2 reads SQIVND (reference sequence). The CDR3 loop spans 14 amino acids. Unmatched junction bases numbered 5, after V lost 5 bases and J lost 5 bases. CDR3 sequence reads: CASSVGLENNEQFF. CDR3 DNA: TGTGCCAGTAGTGTGGGACTAGAAAACAATGAGCAGTTCTTC.

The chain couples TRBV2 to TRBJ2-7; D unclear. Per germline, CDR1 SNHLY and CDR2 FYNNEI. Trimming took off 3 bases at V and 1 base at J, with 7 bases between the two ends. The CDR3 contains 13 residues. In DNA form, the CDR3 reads TGTGCCAGCAGTGAGGTACGATCCTACGAGCAGTACTTC. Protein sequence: CASSEVRSYEQYF. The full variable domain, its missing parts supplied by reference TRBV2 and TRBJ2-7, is EPEVTQTPSHQVTQMGQEVILRCVPISNHLYFYWYRQILGQKVEFLVSFYNNEISEKSEIFDDQFSVERPDGSNFTLKIRSTKLEDSAMYFCASSEVRSYEQYFGPGTRLTVT.

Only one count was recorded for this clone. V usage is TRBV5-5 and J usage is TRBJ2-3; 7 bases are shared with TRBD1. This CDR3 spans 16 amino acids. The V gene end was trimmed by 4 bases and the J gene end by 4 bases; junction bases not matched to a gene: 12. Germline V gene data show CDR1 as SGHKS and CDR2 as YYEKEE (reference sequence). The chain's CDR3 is CASSTEPYRGADTQYF. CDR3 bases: TGTGCCAGCAGCACGGAACCTTACAGGGGTGCAGATACGCAGTATTTT.